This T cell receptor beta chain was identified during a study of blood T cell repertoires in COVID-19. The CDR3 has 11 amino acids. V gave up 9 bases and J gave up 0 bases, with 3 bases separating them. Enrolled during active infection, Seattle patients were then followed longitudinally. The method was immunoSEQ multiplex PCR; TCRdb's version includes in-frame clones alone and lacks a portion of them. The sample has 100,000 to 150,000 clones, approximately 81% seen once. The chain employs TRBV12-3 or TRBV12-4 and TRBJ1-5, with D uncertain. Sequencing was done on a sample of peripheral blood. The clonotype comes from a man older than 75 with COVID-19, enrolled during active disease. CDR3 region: CASSSNQPQHF. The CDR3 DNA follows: TGTGCCAGTAGTAGCAATCAGCCCCAGCATTTT.